This entry is about one T cell receptor (beta chain). The data belong to a study of T cell responses to AZD1222 COVID-19 vaccine. Only in-frame clones appear in the TCRdb table, and some are missing; sequencing was by immunoSEQ multiplex PCR. The repertoire holds about 150,000 clones, with around 90% as singletons. Germline V CDR1 and CDR2: MDHEN, SYDVKM. V lost 6 bases to trimming and J lost 0 bases, with 9 bases between them. This CDR3 comprises 14 residues. The rearrangement links TRBV28 to TRBJ1-3; TRBD1 is a possible D gene (6 bases). The input for sequencing was peripheral blood, taken 28 days after the second AZD1222 dose. The TCR sequence derives from an adult who received the AZD1222 COVID-19 vaccine. The CDR3 is CASRSQGSGNTIYF. The DNA of the CDR3 is TGTGCCAGCAGATCACAGGGCTCTGGAAACACCATATATTTT.